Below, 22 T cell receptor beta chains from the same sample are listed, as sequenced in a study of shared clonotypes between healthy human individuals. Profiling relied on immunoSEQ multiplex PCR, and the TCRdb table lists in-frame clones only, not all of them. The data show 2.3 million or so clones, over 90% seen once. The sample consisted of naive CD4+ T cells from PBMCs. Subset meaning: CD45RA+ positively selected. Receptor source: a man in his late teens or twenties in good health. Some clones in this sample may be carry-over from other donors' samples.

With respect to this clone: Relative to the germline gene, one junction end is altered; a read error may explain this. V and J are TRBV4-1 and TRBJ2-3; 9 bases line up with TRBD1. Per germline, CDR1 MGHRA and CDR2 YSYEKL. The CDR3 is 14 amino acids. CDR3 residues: CASSQVLIPGQGVF. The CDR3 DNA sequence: TGCGCCAGCAGCCAAGTTCTAATTCCGGGACAGGGCGTTTTT.

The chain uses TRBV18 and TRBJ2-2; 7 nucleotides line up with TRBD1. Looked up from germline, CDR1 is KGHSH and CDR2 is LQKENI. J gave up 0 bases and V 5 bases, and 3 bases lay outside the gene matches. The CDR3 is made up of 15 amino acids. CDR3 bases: TGTGCCAGCTCATCCGACAGGGCGAACACCGGGGAGCTGTTTTTT. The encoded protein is CASSSDRANTGELFF.

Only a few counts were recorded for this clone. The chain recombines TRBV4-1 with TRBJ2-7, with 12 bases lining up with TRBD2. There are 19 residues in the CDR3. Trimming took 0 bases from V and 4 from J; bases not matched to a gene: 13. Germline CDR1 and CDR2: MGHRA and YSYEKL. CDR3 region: CASSQDFGLAGLGGYEQYF. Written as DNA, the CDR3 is TGCGCCAGCAGCCAAGACTTCGGACTAGCGGGACTTGGGGGGTACGAGCAGTACTTC.

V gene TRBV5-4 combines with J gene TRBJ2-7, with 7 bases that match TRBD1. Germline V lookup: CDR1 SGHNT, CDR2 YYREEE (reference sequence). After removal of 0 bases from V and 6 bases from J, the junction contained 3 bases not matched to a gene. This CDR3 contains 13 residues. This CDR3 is CASSLDPGGEQYF. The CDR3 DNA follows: TGTGCCAGCAGCTTGGACCCAGGGGGCGAGCAGTACTTC.

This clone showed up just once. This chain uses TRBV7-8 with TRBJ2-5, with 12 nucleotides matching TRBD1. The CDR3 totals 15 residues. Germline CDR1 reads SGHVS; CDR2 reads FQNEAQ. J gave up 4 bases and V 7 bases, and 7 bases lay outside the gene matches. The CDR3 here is CASTTGQGALETQYF. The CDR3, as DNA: TGTGCCAGCACCACGGGACAGGGGGCACTAGAGACCCAGTACTTC.

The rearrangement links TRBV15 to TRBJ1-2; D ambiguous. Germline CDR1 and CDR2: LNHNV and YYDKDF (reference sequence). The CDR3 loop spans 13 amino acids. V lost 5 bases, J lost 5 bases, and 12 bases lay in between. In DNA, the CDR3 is TGTGCCACCAGCCTCCCGGAAGAGTATGGCTACACCTTC. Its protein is CATSLPEEYGYTF.

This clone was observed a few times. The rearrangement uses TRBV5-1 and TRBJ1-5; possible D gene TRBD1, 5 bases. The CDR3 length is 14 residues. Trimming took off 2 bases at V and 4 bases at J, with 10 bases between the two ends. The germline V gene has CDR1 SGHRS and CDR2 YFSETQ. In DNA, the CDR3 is TGCGCCAGCAGCTTTGGGGCAGAAAATCAGCCCCAGCATTTT. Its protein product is CASSFGAENQPQHF.

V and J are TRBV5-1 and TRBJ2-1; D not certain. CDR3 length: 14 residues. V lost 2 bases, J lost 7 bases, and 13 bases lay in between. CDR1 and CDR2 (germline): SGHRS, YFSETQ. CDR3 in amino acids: CASSFVGPRNEQFF. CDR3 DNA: TGCGCCAGCAGCTTTGTTGGCCCCCGGAATGAGCAGTTCTTC.

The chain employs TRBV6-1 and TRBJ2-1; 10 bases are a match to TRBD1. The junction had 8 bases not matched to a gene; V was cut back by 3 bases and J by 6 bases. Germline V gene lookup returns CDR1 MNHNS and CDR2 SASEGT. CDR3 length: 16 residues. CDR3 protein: CASSDLPGQGSNEQFF. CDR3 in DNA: TGTGCCAGCAGTGATCTGCCGGGACAGGGGTCCAATGAGCAGTTCTTC.

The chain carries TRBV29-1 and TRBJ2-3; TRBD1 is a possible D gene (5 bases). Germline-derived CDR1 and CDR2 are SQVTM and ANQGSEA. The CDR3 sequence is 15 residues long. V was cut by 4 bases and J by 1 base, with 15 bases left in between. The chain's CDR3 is CSVASSQGGTDTQYF. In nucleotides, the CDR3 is TGCAGCGTTGCCTCCTCCCAGGGCGGCACAGATACGCAGTATTTT.

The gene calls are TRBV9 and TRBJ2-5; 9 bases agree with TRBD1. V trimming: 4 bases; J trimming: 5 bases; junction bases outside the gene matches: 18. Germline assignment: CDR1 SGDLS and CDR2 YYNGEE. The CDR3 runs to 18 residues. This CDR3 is CASSQTGTGSSYGETQYF. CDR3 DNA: TGTGCCAGCAGCCAAACCGGGACAGGGTCGAGTTATGGGGAGACCCAGTACTTC.

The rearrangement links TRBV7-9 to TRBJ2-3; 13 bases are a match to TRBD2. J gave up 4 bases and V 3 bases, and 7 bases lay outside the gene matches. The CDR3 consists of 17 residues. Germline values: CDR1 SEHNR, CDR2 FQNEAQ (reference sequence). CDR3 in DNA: TGTGCCAGCAGCTTCCTCCTCACTAGCGGGAGGGCAGATACGCAGTATTTT. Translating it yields CASSFLLTSGRADTQYF. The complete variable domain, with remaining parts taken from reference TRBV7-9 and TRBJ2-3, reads DTGVSQNPRHKITKRGQNVTFRCDPISEHNRLYWYRQTLGQGPEFLTYFQNEAQLEKSRLLSDRFSAERPKGSFSTLEIQRTEQGDSAMYLCASSFLLTSGRADTQYFGPGTRLTVL.

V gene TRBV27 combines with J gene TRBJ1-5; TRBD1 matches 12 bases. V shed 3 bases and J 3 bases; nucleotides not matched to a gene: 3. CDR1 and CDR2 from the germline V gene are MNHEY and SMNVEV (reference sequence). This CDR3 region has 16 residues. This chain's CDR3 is CASSFSGQGANQPQHF. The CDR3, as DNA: TGTGCCAGCAGTTTTTCGGGACAGGGGGCCAATCAGCCCCAGCATTTT.

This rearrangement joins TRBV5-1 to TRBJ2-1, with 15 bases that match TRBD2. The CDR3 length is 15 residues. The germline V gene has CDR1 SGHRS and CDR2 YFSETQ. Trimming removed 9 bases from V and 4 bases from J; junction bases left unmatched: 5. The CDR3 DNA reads TGCGCCACCCAGGGGACTAGCGGGGGGTACAATGAGCAGTTCTTC. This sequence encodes CATQGTSGGYNEQFF.

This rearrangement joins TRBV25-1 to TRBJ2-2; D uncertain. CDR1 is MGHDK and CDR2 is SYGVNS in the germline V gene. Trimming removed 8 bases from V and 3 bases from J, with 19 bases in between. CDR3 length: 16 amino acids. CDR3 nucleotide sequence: TGTGCCAGCGGATGGGGATCGGGTGTAGACACCGGGGAGCTGTTTTTT. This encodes CASGWGSGVDTGELFF.

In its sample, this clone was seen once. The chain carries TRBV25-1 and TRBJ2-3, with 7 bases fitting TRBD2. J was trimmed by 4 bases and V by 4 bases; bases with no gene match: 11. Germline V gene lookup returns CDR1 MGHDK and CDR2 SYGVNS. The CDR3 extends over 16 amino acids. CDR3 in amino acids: CASSVGTSGGPDTQYF. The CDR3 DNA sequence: TGTGCCAGCAGTGTAGGGACTTCGGGAGGCCCAGATACGCAGTATTTT.

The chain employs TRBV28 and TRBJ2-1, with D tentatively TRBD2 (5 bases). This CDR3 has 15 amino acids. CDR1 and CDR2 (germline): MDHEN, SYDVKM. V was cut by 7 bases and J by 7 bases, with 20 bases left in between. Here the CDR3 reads CASTSPGSQMNEQFF. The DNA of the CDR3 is TGTGCCAGCACATCCCCGGGATCCCAAATGAATGAGCAGTTCTTC.

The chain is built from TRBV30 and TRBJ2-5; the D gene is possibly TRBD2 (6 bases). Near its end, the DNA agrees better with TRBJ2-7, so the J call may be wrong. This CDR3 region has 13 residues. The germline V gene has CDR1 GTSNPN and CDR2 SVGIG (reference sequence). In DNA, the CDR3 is TGTGCCCGAAACTCGGGACTCTCCTACGAGCAGTACTTC. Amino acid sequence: CARNSGLSYEQYF.

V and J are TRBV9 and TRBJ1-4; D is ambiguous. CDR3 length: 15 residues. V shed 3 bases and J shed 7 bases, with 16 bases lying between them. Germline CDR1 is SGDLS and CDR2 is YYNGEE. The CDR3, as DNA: TGTGCCAGCAGCGCCCGACACGGTCGGGGTGAAAAACTGTTTTTT. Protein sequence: CASSARHGRGEKLFF.

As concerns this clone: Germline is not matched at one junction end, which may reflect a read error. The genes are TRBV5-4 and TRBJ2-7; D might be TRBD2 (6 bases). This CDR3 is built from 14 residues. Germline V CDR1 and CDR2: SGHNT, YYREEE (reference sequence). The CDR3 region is CASRLDYSSYEQYF. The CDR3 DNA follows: TGTGCCAGCAGGTTGGACTACAGCTCCTACGAGCAGTACTTC.

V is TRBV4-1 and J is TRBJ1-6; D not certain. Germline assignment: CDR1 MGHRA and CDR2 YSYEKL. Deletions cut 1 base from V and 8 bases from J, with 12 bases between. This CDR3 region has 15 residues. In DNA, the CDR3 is TGCGCCAGCAGCCAAGCACAACGACGACATTCACCCCTCCACTTT. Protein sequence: CASSQAQRRHSPLHF.

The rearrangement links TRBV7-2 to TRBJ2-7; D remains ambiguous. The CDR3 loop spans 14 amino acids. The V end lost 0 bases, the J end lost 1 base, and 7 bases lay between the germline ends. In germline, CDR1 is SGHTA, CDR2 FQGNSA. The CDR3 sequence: CASSLAVFSYEQYF. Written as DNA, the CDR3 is TGTGCCAGCAGCTTAGCGGTTTTTTCCTACGAGCAGTACTTC.